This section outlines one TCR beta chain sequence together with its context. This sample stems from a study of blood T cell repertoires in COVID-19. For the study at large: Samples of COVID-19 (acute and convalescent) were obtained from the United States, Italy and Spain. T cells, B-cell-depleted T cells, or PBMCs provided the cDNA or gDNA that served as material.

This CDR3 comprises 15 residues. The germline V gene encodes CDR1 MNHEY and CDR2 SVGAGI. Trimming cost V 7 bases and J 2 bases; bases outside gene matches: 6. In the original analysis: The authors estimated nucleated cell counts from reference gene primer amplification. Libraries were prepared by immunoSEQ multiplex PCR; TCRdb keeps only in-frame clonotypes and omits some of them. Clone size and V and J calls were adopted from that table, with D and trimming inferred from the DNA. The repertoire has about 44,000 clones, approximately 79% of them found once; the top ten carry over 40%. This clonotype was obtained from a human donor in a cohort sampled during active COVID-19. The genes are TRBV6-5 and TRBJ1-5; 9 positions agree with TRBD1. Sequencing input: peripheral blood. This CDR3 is CASTRDREGNQPQHF. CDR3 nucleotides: TGTGCCAGCACTAGGGACAGGGAGGGCAATCAGCCCCAGCATTTT.